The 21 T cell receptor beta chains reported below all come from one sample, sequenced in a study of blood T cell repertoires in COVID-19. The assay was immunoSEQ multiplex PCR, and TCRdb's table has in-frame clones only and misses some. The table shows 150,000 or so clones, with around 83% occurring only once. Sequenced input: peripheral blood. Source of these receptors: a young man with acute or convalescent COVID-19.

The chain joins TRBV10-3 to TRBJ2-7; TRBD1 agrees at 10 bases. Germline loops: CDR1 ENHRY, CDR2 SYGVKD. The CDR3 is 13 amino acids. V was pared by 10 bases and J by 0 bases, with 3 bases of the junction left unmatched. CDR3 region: CATRQGASYEQYV. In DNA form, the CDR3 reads TGTGCCACAAGACAGGGGGCCTCCTACGAGCAGTACGTC.

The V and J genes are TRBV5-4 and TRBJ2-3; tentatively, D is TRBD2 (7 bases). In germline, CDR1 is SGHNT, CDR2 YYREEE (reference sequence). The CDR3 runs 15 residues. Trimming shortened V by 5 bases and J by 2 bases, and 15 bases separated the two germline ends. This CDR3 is CASRLRGAYTDTQYF. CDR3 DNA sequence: TGTGCCAGCAGATTACGGGGGGCCTACACAGATACGCAGTATTTT.

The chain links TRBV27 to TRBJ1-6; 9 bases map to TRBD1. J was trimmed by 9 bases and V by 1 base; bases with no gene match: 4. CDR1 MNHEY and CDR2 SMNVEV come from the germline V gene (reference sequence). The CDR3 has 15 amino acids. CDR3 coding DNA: TGTGCCAGCAGTTTATGGGGACAGGGTACTTCACCCCTCCACTTT. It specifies CASSLWGQGTSPLHF.

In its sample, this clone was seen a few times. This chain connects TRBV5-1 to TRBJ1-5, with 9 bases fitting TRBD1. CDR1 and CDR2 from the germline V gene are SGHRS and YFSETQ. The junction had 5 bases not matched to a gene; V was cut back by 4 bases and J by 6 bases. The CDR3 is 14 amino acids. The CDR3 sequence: CASSPDRGGQPQHF. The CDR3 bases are TGCGCCAGCAGCCCCGACAGGGGGGGTCAGCCCCAGCATTTT. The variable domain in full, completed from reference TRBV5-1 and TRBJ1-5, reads KAGVTQTPRYLIKTRGQQVTLSCSPISGHRSVSWYQQTPGQGLQFLFEYFSETQRNKGNFPGRFSGRQFSNSRSEMNVSTLELGDSALYLCASSPDRGGQPQHFGDGTRLSIL.

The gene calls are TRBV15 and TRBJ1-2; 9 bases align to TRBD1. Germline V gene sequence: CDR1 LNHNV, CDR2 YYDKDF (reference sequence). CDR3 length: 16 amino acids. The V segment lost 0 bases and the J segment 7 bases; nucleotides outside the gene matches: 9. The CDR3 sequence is CATSRDLGQGFSGYTF. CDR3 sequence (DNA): TGTGCCACCAGCAGAGATCTGGGACAGGGTTTCAGTGGCTACACCTTC. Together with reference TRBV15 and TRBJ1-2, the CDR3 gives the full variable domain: DAMVIQNPRYQVTQFGKPVTLSCSQTLNHNVMYWYQQKSSQAPKLLFHYYDKDFNNEADTPDNFQSRRPNTSFCFLDIRSPGLGDTAMYLCATSRDLGQGFSGYTFGSGTRLTVV.

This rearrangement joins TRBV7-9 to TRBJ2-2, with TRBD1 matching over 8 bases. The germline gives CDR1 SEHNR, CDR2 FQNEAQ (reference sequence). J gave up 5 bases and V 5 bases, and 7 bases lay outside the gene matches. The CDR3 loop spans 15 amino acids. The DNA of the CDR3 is TGTGCCAGCAGCATCGGGACAGGCGGAACCGGGGAGCTGTTTTTT. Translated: CASSIGTGGTGELFF.

The CDR3 loop reads CASTHGGDEQFF. CDR3 nucleotides: TGTGCCAGCACCCACGGCGGGGATGAGCAGTTCTTC. The chain employs TRBV6-6 and TRBJ2-1; possible D gene TRBD2, 6 bases. V dropped 7 bases and J dropped 8 bases, with 12 bases sitting between them. The CDR3 sequence is 12 residues long. Germline CDR1 and CDR2: MNHNY and SVGAGI (reference sequence).

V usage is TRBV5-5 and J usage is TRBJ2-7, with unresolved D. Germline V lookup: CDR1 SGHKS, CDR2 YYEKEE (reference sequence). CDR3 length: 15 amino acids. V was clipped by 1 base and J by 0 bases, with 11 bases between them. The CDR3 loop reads CASSLLTRSSYEQYF. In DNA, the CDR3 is TGTGCCAGCAGCTTGCTGACAAGAAGCTCCTACGAGCAGTACTTC.

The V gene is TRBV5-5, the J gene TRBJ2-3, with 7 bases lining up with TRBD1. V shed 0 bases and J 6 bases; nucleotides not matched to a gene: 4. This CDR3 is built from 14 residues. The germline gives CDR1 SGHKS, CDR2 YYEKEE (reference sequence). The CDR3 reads CASSLVRGRDTQYF. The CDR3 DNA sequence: TGTGCCAGCAGCTTGGTTAGGGGGCGGGATACGCAGTATTTT.

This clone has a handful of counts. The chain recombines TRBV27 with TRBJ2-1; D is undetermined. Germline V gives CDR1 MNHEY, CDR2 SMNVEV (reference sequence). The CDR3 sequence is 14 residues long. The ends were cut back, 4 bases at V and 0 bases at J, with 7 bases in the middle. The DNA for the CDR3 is TGTGCCAGCAGTTCACCGAGCTCCTACAATGAGCAGTTCTTC. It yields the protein CASSSPSSYNEQFF.

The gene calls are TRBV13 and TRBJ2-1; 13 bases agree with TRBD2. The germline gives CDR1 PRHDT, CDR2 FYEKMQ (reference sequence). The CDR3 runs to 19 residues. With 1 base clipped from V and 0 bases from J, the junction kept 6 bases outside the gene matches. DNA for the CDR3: TGTGCCAGCAGCTTAGATTGGACTAGCGGGGGCCCCTCCTACAATGAGCAGTTCTTC. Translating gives CASSLDWTSGGPSYNEQFF.

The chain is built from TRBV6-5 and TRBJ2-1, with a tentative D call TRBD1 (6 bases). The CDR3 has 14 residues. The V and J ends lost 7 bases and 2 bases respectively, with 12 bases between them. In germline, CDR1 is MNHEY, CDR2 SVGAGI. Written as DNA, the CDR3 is TGTGCCAGCACTCCAGGGACAACCTACAATGAGCAGTTCTTC. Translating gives CASTPGTTYNEQFF.

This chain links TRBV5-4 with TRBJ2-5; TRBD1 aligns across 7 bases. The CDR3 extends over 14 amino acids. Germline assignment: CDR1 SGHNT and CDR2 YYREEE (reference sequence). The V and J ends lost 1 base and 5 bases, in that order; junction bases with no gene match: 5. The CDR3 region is CASSLRGLRETQYF. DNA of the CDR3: TGTGCCAGCAGCTTGAGGGGGCTGAGGGAGACCCAGTACTTC.

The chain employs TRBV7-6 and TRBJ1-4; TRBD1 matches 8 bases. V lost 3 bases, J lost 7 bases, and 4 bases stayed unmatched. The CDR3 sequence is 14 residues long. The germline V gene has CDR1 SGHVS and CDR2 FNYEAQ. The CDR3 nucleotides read TGTGCCAGCAGCTTGACAGGGGTTGGTGAAAAACTGTTTTTT. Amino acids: CASSLTGVGEKLFF.

The CDR3 DNA reads TGCGCCAGCAGCTTGGCGACGGGCAGGGAGGGGACCCAGTACTTC. As protein: CASSLATGREGTQYF. The rearrangement links TRBV5-1 to TRBJ2-5; 7 nucleotides align to TRBD2. V lost 0 bases to trimming and J lost 7 bases; unmatched junction nucleotides: 9. Germline assignment: CDR1 SGHRS and CDR2 YFSETQ. The CDR3 runs 15 residues.

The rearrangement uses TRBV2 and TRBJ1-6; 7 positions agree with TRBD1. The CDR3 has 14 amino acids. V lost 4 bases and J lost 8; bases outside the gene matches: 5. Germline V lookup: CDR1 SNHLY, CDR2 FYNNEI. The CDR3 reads CASSGQGDYSPLHF. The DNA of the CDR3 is TGTGCCAGCAGTGGACAGGGAGATTATTCACCCCTCCACTTT.

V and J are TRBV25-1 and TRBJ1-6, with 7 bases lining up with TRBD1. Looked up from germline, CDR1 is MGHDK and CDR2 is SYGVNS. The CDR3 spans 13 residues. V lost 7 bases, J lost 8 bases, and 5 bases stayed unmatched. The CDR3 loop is CASKEGGDSPLHF. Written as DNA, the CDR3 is TGTGCCAGCAAGGAAGGGGGCGATTCACCCCTCCACTTT.

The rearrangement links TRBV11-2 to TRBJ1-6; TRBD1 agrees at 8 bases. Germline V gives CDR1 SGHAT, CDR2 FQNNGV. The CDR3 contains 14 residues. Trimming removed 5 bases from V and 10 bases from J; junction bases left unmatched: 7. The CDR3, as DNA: TGTGCCAGCAGCCCGGGACAGGTGCAATCACCCCTCCACTTT. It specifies CASSPGQVQSPLHF. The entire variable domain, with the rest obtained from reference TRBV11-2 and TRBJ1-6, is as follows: EAGVAQSPRYKIIEKRQSVAFWCNPISGHATLYWYQQILGQGPKLLIQFQNNGVVDDSQLPKDRFSAERLKGVDSTLKIQPAKLEDSAVYLCASSPGQVQSPLHFGNGTRLTVT.

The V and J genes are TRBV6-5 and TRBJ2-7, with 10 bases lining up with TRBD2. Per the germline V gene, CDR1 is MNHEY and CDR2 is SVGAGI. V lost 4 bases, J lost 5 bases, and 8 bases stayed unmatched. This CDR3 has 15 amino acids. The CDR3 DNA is TGTGCCAGCAGTTTCTCCGCCGGGACTAGCGACGAGCAGTACTTC. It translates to CASSFSAGTSDEQYF.

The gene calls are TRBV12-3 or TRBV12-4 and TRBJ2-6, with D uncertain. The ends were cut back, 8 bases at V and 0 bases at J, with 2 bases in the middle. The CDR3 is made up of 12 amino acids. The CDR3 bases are TGTGCCAGCCTCTCTGGGGCCAACGTCCTGACTTTC. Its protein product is CASLSGANVLTF.

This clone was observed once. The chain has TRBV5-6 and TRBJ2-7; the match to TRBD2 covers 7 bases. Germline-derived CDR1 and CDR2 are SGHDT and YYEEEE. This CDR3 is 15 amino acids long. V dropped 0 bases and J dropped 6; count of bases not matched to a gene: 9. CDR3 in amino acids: CASSLGSVREGEQYV. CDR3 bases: TGTGCCAGCAGCTTGGGGTCGGTGAGGGAGGGCGAGCAGTACGTC.